The 2 T cell receptor beta chains below were found in one sample sequenced in a study of response to subunit inactivated influenza vaccine. In TCRdb, the RT-PCR reads were re-called with MiXCR into one record per CDR3 protein. The data contain about 520,000 distinct CDR3 sequences, about 25% of them singletons. The sequencing here drew on CD4+ T cells sorted from PBMCs, taken roughly 5 days after vaccination. Receptors were obtained from a man aged 50-59 years who received an inactivated influenza vaccine.

The sample holds many counts of this clonotype. The chain has TRBV10-3 and TRBJ2-3, with 10 bases matching TRBD2. The CDR3 extends over 17 amino acids. CDR1 is ENHRY, CDR2 SYGVKD, per germline. J lost 3 bases, V lost 6 bases, and 12 bases had no gene match. The CDR3 protein is CAIRARVTSGTTDTQYF. For the CDR3, the DNA is TGTGCCATCAGAGCCCGGGTTACTAGCGGGACAACAGATACGCAGTATTTT.

The chain links TRBV19 to TRBJ2-3; 11 bases are a match to TRBD2. There are 17 residues in the CDR3. The germline V gene has CDR1 LNHDA and CDR2 SQIVND (reference sequence). Germline trimming cut 6 bases from V and 4 bases from J; bases unmatched to any gene: 12. CDR3 amino acids: CASSSSGRARYPDTQYF. The DNA of the CDR3 is TGTGCCAGTAGCAGTAGCGGGAGGGCCCGGTACCCAGATACGCAGTATTTT.